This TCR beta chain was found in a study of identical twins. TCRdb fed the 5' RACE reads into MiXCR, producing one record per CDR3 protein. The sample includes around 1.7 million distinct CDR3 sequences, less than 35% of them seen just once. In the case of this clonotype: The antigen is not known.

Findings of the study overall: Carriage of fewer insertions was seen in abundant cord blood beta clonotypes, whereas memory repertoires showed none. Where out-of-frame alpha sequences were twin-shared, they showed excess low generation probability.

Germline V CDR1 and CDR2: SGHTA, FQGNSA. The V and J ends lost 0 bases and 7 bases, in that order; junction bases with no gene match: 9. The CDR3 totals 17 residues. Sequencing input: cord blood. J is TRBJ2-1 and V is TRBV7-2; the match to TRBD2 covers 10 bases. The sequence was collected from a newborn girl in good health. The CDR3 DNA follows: TGTGCCAGCAGCTTAGCCCCAACTAGCGGGACTTTTAATGAGCAGTTCTTC. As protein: CASSLAPTSGTFNEQFF. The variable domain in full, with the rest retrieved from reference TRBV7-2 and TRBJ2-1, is GAGVSQSPSNKVTEKGKDVELRCDPISGHTALYWYRQSLGQGLEFLIYFQGNSAPDKSGLPSDRFSAERTGGSVSTLTIQRTQQEDSAVYLCASSLAPTSGTFNEQFFGPGTRLTVL.